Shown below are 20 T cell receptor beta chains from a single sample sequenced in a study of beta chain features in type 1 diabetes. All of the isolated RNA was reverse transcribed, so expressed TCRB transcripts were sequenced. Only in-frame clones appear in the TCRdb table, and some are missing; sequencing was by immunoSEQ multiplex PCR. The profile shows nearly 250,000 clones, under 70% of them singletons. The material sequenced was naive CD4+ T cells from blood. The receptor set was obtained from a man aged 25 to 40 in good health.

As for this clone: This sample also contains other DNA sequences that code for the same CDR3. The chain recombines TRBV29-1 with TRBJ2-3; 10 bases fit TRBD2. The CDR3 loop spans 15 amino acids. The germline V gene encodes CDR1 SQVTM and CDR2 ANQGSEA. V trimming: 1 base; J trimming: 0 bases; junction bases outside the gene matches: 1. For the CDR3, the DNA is TGCAGCGTTGAAGGGACTAGCGGAAGCACAGATACGCAGTATTTT. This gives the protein CSVEGTSGSTDTQYF.

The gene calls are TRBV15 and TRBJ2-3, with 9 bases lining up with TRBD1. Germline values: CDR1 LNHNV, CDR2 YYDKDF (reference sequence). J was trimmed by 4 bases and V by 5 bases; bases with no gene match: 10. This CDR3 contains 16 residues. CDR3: CATSARDRAIPDTQYF. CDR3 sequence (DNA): TGTGCCACCAGCGCCCGGGACAGGGCGATACCAGATACGCAGTATTTT. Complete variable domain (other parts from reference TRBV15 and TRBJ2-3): DAMVIQNPRYQVTQFGKPVTLSCSQTLNHNVMYWYQQKSSQAPKLLFHYYDKDFNNEADTPDNFQSRRPNTSFCFLDIRSPGLGDTAMYLCATSARDRAIPDTQYFGPGTRLTVL.

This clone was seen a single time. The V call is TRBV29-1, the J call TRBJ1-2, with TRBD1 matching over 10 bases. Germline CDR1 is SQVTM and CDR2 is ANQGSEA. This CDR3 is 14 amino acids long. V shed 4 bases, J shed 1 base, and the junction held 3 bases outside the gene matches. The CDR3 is CSVGWDRGNYGYTF. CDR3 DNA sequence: TGCAGCGTTGGGTGGGACAGGGGTAACTATGGCTACACCTTC.

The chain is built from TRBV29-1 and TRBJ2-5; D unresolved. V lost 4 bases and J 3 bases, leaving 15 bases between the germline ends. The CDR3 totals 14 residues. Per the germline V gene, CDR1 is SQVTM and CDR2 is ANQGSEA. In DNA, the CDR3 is TGCAGCGTTGGAAGGGTACTCGACAAAGAGACCCAGTACTTC. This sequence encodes CSVGRVLDKETQYF.

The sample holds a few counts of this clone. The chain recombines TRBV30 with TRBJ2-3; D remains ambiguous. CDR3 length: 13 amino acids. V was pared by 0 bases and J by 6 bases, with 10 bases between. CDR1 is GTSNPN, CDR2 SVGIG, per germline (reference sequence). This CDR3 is CAWSVPLGDTQYF. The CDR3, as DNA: TGTGCCTGGAGTGTACCCCTAGGCGATACGCAGTATTTT.

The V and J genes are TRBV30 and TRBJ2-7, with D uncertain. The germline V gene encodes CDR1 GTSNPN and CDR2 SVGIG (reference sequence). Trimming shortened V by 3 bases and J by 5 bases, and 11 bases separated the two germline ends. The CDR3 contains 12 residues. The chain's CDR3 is CAWSSGKDEQYF. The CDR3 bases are TGTGCCTGGAGCTCGGGCAAAGACGAGCAGTACTTC.

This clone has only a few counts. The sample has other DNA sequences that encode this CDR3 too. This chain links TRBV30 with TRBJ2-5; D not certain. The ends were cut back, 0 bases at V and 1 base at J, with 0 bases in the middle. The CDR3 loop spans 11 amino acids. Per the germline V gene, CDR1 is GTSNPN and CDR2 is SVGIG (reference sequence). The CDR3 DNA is TGTGCCTGGAGTGTCCAAGAGACCCAGTACTTC. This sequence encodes CAWSVQETQYF.

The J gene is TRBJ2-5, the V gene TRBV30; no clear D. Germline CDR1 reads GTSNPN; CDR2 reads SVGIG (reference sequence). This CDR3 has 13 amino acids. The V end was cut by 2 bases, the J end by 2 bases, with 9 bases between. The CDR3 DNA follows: TGTGCCTGGAGTCTATTGGGACAAGAGACCCAGTACTTC. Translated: CAWSLLGQETQYF.

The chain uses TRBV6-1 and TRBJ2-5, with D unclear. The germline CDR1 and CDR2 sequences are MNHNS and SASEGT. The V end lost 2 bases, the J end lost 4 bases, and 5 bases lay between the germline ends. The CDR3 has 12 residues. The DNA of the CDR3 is TGTGCCAGCAGTGAATTGGGAGAGACCCAGTACTTC. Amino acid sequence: CASSELGETQYF.

CDR3 amino acids: CASSLRPSSADTQYF. CDR3 nucleotides: TGTGCCAGCAGTTTAAGACCTAGTAGTGCAGATACGCAGTATTTT. The chain employs TRBV27 and TRBJ2-3, with unresolved D. Germline V CDR1 and CDR2: MNHEY, SMNVEV (reference sequence). The CDR3 extends over 15 amino acids. V was trimmed by 2 bases and J by 4 bases, leaving 13 bases between them.

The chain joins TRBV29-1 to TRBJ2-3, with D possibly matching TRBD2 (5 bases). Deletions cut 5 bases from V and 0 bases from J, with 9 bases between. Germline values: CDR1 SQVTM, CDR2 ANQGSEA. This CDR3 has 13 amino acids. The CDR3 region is CSVSGVSTDTQYF. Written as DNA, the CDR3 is TGCAGCGTTAGCGGAGTTAGCACAGATACGCAGTATTTT.

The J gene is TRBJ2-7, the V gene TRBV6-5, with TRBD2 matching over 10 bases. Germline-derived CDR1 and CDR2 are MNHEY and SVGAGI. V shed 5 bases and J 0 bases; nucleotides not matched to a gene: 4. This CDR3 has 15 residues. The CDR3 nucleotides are TGTGCCAGCAGTAGAGCGGGAGGGAGCTCCTACGAGCAGTACTTC. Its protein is CASSRAGGSSYEQYF.

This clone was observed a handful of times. CDR3 amino acids: CASSIVAGSGELFF. The DNA for the CDR3 is TGTGCCAGTAGTATAGTGGCGGGTTCCGGGGAGCTGTTTTTT. The chain is built from TRBV19 and TRBJ2-2; TRBD2 is a possible D gene (5 bases). The V end was cut by 1 base, the J end by 6 bases, with 9 bases between. Germline CDR1 and CDR2: LNHDA and SQIVND (reference sequence). This CDR3 is built from 14 residues.

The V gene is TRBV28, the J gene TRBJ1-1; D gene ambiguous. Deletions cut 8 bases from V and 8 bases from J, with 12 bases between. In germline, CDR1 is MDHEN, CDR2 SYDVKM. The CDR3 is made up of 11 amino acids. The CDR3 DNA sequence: TGTGCCAGCGGTCTCCTGGGGGAAGCTTTCTTT. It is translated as CASGLLGEAFF.

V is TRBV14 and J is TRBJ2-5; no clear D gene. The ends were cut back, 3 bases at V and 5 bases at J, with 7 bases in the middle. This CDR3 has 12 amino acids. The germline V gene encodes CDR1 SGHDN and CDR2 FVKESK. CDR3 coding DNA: TGTGCCAGCAGCCATGATCGGGAGACCCAGTACTTC. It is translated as CASSHDRETQYF.

DNA for the CDR3: TGCGCCAGCTCCGGGACTAGCGGGAGGGGAGCGGAGCAGTACTTC. It encodes CASSGTSGRGAEQYF. The rearrangement joins TRBV4-3 to TRBJ2-7, with TRBD2 identical over 16 bases. With V trimmed by 8 bases and J by 7 bases, 8 bases remained unmatched. CDR1 is LGHNA, CDR2 YSLEER, per germline. This CDR3 region has 15 residues.

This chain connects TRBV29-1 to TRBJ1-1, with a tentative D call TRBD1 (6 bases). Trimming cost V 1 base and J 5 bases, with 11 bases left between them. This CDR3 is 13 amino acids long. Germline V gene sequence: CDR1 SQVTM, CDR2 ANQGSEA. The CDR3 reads CSVEVTGKTEAFF. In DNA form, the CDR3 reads TGCAGCGTTGAAGTTACAGGGAAAACTGAAGCTTTCTTT.

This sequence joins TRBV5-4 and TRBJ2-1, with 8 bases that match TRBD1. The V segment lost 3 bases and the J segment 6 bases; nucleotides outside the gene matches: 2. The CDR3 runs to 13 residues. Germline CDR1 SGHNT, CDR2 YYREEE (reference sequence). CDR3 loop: CASSSDRGNEQFF. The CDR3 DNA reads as TGTGCCAGCAGCTCAGACAGGGGCAATGAGCAGTTCTTC.

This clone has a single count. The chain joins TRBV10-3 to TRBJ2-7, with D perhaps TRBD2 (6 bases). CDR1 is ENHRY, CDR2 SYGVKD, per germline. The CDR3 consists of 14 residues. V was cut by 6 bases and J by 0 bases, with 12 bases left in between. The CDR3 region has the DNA TGTGCCATCAGGCGGGACGGGAGCTCCTACGAGCAGTACTTC. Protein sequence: CAIRRDGSSYEQYF.

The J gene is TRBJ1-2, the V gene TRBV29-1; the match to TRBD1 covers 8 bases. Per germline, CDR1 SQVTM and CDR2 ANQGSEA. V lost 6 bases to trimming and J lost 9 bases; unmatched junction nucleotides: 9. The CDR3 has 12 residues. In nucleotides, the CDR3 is TGCAGCGTAGTCAGGGGGCCGTTGAGCTACACCTTC. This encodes CSVVRGPLSYTF.